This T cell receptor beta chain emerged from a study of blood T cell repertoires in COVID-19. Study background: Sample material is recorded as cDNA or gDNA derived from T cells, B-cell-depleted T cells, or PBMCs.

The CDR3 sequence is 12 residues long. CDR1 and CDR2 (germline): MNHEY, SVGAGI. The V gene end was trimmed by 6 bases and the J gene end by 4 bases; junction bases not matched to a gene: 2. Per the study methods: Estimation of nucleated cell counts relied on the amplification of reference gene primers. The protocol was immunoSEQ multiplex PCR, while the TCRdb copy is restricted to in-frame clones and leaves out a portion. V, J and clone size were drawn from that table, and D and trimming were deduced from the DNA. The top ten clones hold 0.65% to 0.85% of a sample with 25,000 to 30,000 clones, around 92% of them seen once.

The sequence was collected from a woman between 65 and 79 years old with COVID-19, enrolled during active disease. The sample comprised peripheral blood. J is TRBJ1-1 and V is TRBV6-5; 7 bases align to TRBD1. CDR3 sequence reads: CASRPGGTEAFF. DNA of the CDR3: TGTGCCAGCAGGCCAGGGGGCACTGAAGCTTTCTTT.